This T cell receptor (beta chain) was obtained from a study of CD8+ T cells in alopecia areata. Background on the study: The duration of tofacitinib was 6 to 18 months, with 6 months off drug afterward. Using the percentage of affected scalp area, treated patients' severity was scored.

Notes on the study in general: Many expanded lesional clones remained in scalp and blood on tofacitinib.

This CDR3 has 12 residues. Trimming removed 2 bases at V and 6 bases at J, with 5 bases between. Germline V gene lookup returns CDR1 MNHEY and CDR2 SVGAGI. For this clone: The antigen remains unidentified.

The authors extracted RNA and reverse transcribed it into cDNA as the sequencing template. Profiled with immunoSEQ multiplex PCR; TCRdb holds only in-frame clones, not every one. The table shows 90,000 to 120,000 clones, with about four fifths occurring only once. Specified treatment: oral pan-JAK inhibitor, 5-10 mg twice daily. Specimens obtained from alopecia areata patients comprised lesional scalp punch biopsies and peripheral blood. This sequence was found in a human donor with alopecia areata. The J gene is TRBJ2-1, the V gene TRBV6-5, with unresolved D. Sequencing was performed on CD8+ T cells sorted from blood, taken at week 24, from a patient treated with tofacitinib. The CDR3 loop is CASSYLGNEQFF. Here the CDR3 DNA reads TGTGCCAGCAGTTACCTGGGCAATGAGCAGTTCTTC.